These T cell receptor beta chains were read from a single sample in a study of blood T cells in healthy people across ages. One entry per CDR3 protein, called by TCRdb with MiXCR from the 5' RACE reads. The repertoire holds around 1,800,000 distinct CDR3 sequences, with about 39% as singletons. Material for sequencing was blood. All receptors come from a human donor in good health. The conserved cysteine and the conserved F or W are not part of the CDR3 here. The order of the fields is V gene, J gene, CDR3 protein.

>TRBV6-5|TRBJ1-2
ASSYGLGKQRDYGYT
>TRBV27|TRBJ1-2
ASARVPGTGGHT
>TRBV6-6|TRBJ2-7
ASSYDRDFYEQY
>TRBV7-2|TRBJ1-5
ASSPGLHSNQPQH
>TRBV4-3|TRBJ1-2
ASSQERFRELNYGYT
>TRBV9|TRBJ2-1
ASSDSGGRSYNEQF
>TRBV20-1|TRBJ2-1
SARVDPPGEQF
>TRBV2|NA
ASRVGDLYEQY
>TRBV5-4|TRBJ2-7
ASMSREGTGEQY
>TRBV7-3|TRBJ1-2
ASSQTPLRQNYGYT
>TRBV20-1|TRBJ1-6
SANKGRGSYNSPLH
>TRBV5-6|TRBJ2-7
ASSLRDRAPDEQY
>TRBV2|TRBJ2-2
ARGRVSGELF
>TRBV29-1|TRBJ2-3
SVGAIVGLSPDTQY
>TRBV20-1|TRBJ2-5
SARRYRREETQY
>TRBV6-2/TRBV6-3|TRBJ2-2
ASSDAPGALGTGELF
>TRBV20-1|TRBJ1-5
SARSGEGNQPQH
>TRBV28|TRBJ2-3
ASSLGAGYTDAQY
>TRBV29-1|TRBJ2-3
SVGRGQATDTQY
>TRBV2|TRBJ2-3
ASSVTVIFTDTQY
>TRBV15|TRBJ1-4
ATFVGGQGSSLGEKLF
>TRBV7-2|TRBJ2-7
ASSLGGLSSYEQY
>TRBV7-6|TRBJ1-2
ASSLARSFAGTGNYGYT
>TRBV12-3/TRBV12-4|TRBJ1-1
ASRTQGTLNTEAF
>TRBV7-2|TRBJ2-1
ASSFGRAGNEQF
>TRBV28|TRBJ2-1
APLRGVTSSYNEQF
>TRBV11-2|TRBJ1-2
ASSFGLHPNYGYT
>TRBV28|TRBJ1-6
ASTSDLNIWSPLH
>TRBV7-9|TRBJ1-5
ASSVRDKKRASASQPQH
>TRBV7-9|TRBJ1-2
ASSNQRQGGSYGYT
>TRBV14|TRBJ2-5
ASSQDQGTFEETQY
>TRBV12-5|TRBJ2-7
ARPLSEQY
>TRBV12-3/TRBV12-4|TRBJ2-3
ASSEGLVGVVDTQY
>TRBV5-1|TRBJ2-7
ASSLESDRAFYEQY
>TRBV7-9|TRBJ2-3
ASSLSPGLATDTQY
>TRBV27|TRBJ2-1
ASRTTEISYNEQF
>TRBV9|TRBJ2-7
ASSQGAWYEQY
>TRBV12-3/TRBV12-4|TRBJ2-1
ASSKLSGTGYYNEQF
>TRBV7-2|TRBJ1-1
ASSFGDEAF
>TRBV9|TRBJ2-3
ASSVATTAVGDTQY
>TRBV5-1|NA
ASSPVAGGPDEQY
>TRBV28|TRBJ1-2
ASSNWDREDT
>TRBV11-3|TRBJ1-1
ASSLSTGYTTEAF
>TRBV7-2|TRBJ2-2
ASSPCQAPNTGELF
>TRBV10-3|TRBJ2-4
AISGDGDVQY
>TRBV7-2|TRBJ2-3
ASSFRTGGTAVDTQY
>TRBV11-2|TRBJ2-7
ASSPPDRGKYEQY
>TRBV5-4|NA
ASSFGPQGHEQY
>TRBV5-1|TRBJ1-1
ASTRRENTEAF
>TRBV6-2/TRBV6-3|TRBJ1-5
ASSYSQRLSSYQPQH
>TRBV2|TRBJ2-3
ASRVSGGVDTQY
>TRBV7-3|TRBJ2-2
ASSLTGARGELF
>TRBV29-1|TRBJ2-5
SVEVGQGLDEQY
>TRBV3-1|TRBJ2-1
ASSQSIAELVYNEQF
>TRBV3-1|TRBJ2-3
ASSQDMPTSDTQY
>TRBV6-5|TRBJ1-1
ASSYSRTGTTEAF
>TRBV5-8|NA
AGSLQGRETQY
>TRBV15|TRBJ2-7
ATSRERDSNNYEQY